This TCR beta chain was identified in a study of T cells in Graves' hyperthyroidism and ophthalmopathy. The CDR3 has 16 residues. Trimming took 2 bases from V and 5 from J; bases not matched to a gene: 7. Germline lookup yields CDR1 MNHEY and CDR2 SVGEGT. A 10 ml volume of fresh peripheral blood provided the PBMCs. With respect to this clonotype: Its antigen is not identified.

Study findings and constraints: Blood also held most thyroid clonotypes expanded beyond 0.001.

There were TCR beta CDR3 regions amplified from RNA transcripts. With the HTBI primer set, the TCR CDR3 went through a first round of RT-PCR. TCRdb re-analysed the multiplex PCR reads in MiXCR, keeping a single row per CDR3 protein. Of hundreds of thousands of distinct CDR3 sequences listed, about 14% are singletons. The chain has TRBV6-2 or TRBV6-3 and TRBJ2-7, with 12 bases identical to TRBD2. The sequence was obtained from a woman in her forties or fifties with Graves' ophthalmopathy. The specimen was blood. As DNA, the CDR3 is TGTGCCAGCAGTTACCAGGCGGGACTAGCGGGCCACGAGCAGTACTTC. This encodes CASSYQAGLAGHEQYF.